The clone carrying this TCR beta chain was seen repeatedly, ten times or more. The antigen is not known. The sample is drawn from a study of neurological immune-mediated disorders. Study-wide points: Among expanded clones, no CDR3 amino acid sequences were shared across subjects, a pattern suggesting private repertoires in all groups.

Germline loops: CDR1 SGHRS, CDR2 YFSETQ. V was clipped by 4 bases and J by 8 bases; unmatched bases: 5. This CDR3 has 13 residues. Using its own MiXCR run on the 5' RACE reads, TCRdb lists one record per CDR3 protein. The sample lists some 30,000 distinct CDR3 sequences, about 4.5% seen once, with under 30% in the top ten. Input material: PBMCs. This chain links TRBV5-1 with TRBJ1-2; 10 bases are a match to TRBD1. This receptor was taken from a man in his late teens or twenties in good health. CDR3 protein: CASSQGQGEGYTF. The CDR3 DNA reads as TGCGCCAGCAGCCAAGGACAGGGGGAGGGCTACACCTTC.